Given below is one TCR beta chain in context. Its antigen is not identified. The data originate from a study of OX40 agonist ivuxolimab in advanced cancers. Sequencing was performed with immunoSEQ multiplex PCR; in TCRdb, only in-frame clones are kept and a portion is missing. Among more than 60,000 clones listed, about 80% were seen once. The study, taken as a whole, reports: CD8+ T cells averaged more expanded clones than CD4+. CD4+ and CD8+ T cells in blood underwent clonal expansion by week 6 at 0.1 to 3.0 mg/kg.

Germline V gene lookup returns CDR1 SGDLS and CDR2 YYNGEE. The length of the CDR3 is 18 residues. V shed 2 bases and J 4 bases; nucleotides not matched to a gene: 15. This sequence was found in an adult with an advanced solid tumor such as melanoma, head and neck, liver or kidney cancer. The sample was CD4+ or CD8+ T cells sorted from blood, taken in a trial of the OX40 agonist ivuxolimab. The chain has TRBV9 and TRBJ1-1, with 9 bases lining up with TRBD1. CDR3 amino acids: CASSVGAGTGRVGTEAFF. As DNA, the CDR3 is TGTGCCAGCAGCGTTGGGGCCGGGACAGGGAGGGTCGGCACTGAAGCTTTCTTT. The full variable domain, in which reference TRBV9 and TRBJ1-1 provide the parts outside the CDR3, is DSGVTQTPKHLITATGQRVTLRCSPRSGDLSVYWYQQSLDQGLQFLIQYYNGEERAKGNILERFSAQQFPDLHSELNLSSLELGDSALYFCASSVGAGTGRVGTEAFFGQGTRLTVV.